Presented here are 4 T cell receptor beta chains from one specimen sequenced in a study of blood T cell repertoires in COVID-19. TCRdb's copy holds only in-frame clones and misses some; the assay was immunoSEQ multiplex PCR. The table includes 100,000 to 150,000 clones, 70% to 80% detected once. Specimen: peripheral blood. These receptors were obtained from a man aged 40-49 years with active or convalescent COVID-19.

The J gene is TRBJ2-5, the V gene TRBV12-3 or TRBV12-4; 8 bases are shared with TRBD1. The CDR3 is 13 residues long. J lost 5 bases, V lost 9 bases, and 8 bases had no gene match. DNA for the CDR3: TGTGCCAGTACAGGGGGGATAGAGGAGACCCAGTACTTC. It codes for CASTGGIEETQYF.

This chain links TRBV28 with TRBJ1-6; D not resolved. V shed 6 bases and J shed 13 bases, with 16 bases lying between them. The CDR3 loop spans 13 amino acids. Germline-derived CDR1 and CDR2 are MDHEN and SYDVKM. The CDR3 loop is CASSPFQSGPLHF. The CDR3 DNA sequence: TGTGCCAGCAGCCCTTTCCAGAGCGGGCCCCTCCACTTT.

The J gene is TRBJ1-6, the V gene TRBV11-3; D not resolved. CDR1 is SGHNT and CDR2 is YENEEA in the germline V gene. CDR3 length: 13 amino acids. Trimming took 3 bases from V and 14 from J, leaving 14 bases between them. Here the CDR3 reads CASSFPGSSALHF. The DNA for the CDR3 is TGTGCCAGCAGCTTCCCGGGATCGTCTGCCCTCCACTTT. The variable domain in full, completed from reference TRBV11-3 and TRBJ1-6, reads EAGVVQSPRYKIIEKKQPVAFWCNPISGHNTLYWYLQNLGQGPELLIRYENEEAVDDSQLPKDRFSAERLKGVDSTLKIQPAELGDSAVYLCASSFPGSSALHFGNGTRLTVT.

CDR3 DNA: TGTGCCAGCAGCTTAGCGGGCCCGACCACCTCCTACGAGCAGTACTTC. Protein: CASSLAGPTTSYEQYF. V gene TRBV7-9 combines with J gene TRBJ2-7; no firm D call. The germline V gene encodes CDR1 SEHNR and CDR2 FQNEAQ (reference sequence). The V end was cut by 0 bases, the J end by 0 bases, with 12 bases between. This CDR3 spans 16 amino acids.